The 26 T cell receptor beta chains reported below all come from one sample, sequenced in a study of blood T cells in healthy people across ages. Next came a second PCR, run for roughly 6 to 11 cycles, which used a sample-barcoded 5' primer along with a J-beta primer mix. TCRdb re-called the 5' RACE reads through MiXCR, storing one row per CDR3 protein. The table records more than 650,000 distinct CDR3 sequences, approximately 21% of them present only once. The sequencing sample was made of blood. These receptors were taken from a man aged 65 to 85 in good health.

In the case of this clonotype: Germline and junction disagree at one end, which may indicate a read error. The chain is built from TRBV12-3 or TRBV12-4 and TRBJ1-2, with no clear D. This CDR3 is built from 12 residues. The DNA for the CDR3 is TGTGCCGGCAGCCGACGGAACTATGGCTACACCTTC. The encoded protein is CAGSRRNYGYTF.

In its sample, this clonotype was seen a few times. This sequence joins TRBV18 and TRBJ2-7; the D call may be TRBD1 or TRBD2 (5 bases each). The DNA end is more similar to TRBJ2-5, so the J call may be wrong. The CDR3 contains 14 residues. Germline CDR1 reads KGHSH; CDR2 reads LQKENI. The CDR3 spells CASSPFGGRETQYF. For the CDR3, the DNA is TGTGCCAGCTCACCATTTGGGGGTCGGGAGACCCAGTACTTC.

The CDR3 DNA reads as TGCAGTGCTAGAGGACGAGCGGACCTTAGCACAGATACGCAGTATTTT. Residues: CSARGRADLSTDTQYF. This chain connects TRBV20-1 to TRBJ2-3; tentative D call: TRBD2 (5 bases). The CDR3 length is 16 residues. Germline-derived CDR1 and CDR2 are DFQATT and SNEGSKA (reference sequence). Deletions cut 1 base from V and 0 bases from J, with 14 bases between.

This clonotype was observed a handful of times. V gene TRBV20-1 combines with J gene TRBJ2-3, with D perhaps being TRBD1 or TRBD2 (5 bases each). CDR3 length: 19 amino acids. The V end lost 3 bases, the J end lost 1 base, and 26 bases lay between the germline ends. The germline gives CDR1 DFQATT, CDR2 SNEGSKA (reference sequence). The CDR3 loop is CSARATFSGRVSGTDTQYF. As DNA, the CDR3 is TGCAGTGCTAGGGCAACTTTCAGCGGCAGGGTTTCCGGCACAGATACGCAGTATTTT.

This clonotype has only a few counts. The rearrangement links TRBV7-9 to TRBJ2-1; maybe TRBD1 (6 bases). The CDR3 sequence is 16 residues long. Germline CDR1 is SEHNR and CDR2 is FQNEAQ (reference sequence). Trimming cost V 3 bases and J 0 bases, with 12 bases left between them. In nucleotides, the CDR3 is TGTGCCAGCAGCTTTTCAGGGGCGGGCTCCTACAATGAGCAGTTCTTC. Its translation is CASSFSGAGSYNEQFF.

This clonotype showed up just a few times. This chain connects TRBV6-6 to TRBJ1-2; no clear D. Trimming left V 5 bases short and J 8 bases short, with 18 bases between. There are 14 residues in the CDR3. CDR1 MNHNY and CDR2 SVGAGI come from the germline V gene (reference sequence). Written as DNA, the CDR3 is TGTGCCAGCAGTCCCTTGGGAGGCGCTGGCGGCTACACCTTC. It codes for CASSPLGGAGGYTF.

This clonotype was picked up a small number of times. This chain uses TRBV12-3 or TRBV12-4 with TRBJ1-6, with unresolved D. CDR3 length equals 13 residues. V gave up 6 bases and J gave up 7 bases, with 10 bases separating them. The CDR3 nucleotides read TGTGCCAGCAGGTTCCGCAGGAATTCACCCCTCCACTTT. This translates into CASRFRRNSPLHF.

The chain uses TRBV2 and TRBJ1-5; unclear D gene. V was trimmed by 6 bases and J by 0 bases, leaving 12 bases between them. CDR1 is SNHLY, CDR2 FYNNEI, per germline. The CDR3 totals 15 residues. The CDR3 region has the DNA TGTGCCAGCAGGGCGACACTTAATAGCAATCAGCCCCAGCATTTT. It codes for CASRATLNSNQPQHF.

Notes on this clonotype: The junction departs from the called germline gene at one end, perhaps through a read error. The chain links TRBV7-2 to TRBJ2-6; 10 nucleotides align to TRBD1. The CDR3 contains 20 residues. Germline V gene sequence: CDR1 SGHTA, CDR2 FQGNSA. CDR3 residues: CASSLEHFGTGVMGANALTF. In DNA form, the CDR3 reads TGTGCCAGCAGCTTAGAACATTTTGGGACAGGGGTAATGGGGGCCAACGCCCTGACTTTC.

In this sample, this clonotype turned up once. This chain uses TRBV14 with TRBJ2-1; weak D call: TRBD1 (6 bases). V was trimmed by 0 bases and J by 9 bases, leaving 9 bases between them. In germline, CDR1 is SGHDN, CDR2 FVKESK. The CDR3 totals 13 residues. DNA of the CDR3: TGTGCCAGCAGCCAAGACCTCAGGGGTGAGCAGTTCTTC. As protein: CASSQDLRGEQFF.

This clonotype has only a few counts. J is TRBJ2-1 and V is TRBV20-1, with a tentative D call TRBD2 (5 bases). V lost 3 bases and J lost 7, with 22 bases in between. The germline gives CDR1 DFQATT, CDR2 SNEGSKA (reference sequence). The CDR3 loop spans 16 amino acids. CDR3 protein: CSARDPVAGSSNEQFF. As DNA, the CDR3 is TGCAGTGCTAGGGACCCTGTGGCGGGTTCTAGTAATGAGCAGTTCTTC.

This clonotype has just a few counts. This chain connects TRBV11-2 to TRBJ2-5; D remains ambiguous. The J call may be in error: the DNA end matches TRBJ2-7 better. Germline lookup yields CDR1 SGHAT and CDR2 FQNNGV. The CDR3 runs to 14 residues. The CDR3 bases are TGTGCCAGCAGCCCGCGACACCGAAGGATCGAGCAGTACTTC. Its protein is CASSPRHRRIEQYF.

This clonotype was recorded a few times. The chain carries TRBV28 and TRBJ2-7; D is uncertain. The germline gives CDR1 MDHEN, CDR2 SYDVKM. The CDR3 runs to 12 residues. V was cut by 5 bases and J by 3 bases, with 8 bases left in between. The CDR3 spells CASSVLNYEQYF. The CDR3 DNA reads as TGTGCCAGCAGTGTTCTAAACTACGAGCAGTACTTC.

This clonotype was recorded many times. CDR3: CASSSTGGEYGYTF. In DNA form, the CDR3 reads TGTGCCAGCAGCTCCACAGGGGGCGAGTATGGCTACACCTTC. The chain recombines TRBV5-6 with TRBJ1-2; 9 nucleotides match TRBD1. The CDR3 has 14 amino acids. Germline-derived CDR1 and CDR2 are SGHDT and YYEEEE. The V segment lost 3 bases and the J segment 5 bases; nucleotides outside the gene matches: 5.

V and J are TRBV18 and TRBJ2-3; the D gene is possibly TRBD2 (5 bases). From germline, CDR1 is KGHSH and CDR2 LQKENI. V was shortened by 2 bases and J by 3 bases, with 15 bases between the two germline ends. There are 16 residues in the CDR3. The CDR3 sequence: CASSPMSGVGTDTQYF. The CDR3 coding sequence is TGTGCCAGCTCACCAATGAGCGGAGTGGGTACAGATACGCAGTATTTT.

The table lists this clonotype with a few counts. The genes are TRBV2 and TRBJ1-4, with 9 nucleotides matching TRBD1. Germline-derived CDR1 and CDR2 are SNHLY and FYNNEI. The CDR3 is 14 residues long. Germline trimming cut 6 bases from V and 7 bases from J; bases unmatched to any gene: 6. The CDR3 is CASSDRGFGEKLFF. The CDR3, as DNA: TGTGCCAGCAGCGACAGGGGGTTTGGTGAAAAACTGTTTTTT.

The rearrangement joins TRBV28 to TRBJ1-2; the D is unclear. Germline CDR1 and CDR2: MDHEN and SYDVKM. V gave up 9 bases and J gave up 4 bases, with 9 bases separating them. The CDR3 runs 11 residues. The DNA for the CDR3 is TGTGCCAGTTTCGGGAGCTATGGCTACACCTTC. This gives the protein CASFGSYGYTF.

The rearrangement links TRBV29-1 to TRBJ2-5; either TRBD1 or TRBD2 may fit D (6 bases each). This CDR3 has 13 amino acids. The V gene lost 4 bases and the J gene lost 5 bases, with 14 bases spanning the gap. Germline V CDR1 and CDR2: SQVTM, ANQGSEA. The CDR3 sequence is CSVVGGRRETQYF. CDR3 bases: TGCAGCGTTGTGGGGGGCAGAAGGGAGACCCAGTACTTC.

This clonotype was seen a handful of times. The CDR3 nucleotides read TGTGCCAGCAGTGACAGGGTCTGGCAAACGCAGTATTTT. It codes for CASSDRVWQTQYF. The chain has TRBV2 and TRBJ2-3; D is perhaps TRBD1 (5 bases). The CDR3 runs to 13 residues. The germline V and J ends were trimmed by 3 bases and 9 bases, with 13 bases remaining between them. The V gene's germline CDR1 is SNHLY and CDR2 FYNNEI.

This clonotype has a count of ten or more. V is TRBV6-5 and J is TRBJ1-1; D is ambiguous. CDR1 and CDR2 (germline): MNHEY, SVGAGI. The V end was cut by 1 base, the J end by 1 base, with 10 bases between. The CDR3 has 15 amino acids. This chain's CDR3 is CASSYLGSPNTEAFF. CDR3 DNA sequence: TGTGCCAGCAGTTACTTGGGCAGCCCGAACACTGAAGCTTTCTTT.

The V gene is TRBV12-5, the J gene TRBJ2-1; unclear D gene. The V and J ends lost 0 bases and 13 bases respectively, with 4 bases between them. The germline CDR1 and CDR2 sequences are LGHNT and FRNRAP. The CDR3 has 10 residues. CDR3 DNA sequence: TGTGCTAGTGGTTTGGTCGACCAGTTCTTC. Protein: CASGLVDQFF.

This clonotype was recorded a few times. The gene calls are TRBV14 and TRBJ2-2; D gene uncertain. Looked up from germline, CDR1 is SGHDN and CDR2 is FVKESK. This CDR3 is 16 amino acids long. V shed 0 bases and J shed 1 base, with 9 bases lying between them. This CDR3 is CASSQEPPENTGELFF. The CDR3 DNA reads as TGTGCCAGCAGCCAAGAACCCCCGGAGAACACCGGGGAGCTGTTTTTT.

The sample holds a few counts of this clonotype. This CDR3 is CASTKPREYQETQYF. The CDR3 coding sequence is TGTGCCAGCACCAAACCCCGGGAGTACCAAGAGACCCAGTACTTC. V and J are TRBV7-9 and TRBJ2-5, with D possibly being TRBD2 (6 bases). Deletions cut 7 bases from V and 0 bases from J, with 15 bases between. Per the germline V gene, CDR1 is SEHNR and CDR2 is FQNEAQ (reference sequence). This CDR3 is built from 15 residues. The entire variable domain, with the rest obtained from reference TRBV7-9 and TRBJ2-5, is as follows: DTGVSQNPRHKITKRGQNVTFRCDPISEHNRLYWYRQTLGQGPEFLTYFQNEAQLEKSRLLSDRFSAERPKGSFSTLEIQRTEQGDSAMYLCASTKPREYQETQYFGPGTRLLVL.

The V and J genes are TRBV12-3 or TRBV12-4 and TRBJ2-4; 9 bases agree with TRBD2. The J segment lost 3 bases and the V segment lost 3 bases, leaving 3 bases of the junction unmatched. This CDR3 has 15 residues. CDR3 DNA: TGTGCCAGCAGTTTGGCGGGAGGGGTCAAAAACATTCAGTACTTC. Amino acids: CASSLAGGVKNIQYF.

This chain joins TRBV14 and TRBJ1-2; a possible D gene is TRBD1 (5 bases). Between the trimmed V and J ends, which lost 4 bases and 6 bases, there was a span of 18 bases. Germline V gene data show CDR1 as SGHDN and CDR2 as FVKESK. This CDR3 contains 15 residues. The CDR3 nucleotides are TGTGCCAGCAGCCCTCGGGGCAGGGTCTTTGATGGCTACACCTTC. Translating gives CASSPRGRVFDGYTF.

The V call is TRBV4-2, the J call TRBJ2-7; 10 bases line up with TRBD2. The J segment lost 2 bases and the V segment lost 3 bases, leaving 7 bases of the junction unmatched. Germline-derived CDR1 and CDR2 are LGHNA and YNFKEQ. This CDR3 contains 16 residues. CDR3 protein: CASSQGLAGGTYEQYF. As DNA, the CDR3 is TGTGCCAGCAGCCAGGGATTAGCGGGGGGCACCTACGAGCAGTACTTC.